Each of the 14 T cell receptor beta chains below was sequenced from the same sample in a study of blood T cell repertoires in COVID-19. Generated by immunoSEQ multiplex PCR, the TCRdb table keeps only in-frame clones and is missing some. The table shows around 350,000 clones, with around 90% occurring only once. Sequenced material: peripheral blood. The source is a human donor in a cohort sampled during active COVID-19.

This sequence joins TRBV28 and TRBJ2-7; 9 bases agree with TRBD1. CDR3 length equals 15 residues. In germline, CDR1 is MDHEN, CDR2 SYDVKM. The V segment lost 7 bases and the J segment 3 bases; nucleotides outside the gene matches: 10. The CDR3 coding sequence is TGTGCCAGCAAGGCGACGGGACAGGGTTACTACGAGCAGTACTTC. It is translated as CASKATGQGYYEQYF.

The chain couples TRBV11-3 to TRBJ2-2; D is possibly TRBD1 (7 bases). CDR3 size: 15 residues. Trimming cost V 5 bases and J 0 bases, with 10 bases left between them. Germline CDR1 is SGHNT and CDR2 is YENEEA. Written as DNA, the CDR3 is TGTGCCAGCAGCGCGGGGACAGCGAACACCGGGGAGCTGTTTTTT. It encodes CASSAGTANTGELFF.

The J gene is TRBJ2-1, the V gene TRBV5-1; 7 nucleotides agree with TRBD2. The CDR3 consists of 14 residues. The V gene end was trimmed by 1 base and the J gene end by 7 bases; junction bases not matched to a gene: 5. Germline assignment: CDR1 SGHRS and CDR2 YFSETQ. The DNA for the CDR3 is TGCGCCAGCAGCTTGCGACTAGCTCAGAATGAGCAGTTCTTC. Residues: CASSLRLAQNEQFF.

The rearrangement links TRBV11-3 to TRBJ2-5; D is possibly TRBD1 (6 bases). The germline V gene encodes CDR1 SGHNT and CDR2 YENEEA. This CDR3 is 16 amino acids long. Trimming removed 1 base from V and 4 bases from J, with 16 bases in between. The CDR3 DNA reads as TGTGCCAGCAGCTTAGGCCTGGGACACGAACTAGAGACCCAGTACTTC. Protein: CASSLGLGHELETQYF.

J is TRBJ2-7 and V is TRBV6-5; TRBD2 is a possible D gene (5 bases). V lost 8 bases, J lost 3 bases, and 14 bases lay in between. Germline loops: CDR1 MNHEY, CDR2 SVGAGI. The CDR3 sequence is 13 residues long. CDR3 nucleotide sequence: TGTGCCAGCGGCGAGACCCGGGGCTACGAGCAGTACTTC. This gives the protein CASGETRGYEQYF.

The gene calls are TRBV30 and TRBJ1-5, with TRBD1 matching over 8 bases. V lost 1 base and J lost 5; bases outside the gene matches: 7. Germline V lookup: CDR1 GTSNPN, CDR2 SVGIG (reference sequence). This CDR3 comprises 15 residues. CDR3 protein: CAWSGRTGWDQPQHF. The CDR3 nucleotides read TGTGCCTGGAGTGGACGGACAGGGTGGGATCAGCCCCAGCATTTT.

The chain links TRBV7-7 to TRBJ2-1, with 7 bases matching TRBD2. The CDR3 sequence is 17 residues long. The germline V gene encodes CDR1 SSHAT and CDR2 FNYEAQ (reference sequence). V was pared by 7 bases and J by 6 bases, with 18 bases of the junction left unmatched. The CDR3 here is CASTLRASGEEGNEQFF. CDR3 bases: TGTGCCAGCACCCTCCGGGCTAGCGGAGAGGAAGGCAATGAGCAGTTCTTC.

The CDR3 sequence: CASTPLAGDGTDTQYF. The CDR3 coding sequence is TGTGCCAGCACCCCACTAGCGGGGGACGGCACAGATACGCAGTATTTT. The chain links TRBV9 to TRBJ2-3; 11 nucleotides align to TRBD2. Germline CDR1 and CDR2: SGDLS and YYNGEE. The V segment lost 6 bases and the J segment 1 base; nucleotides outside the gene matches: 7. This CDR3 has 16 residues.

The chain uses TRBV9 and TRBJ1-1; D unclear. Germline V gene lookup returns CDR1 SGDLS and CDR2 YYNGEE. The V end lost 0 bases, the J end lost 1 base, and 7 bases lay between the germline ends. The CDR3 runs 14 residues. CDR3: CASSVGSRNTEAFF. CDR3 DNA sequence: TGTGCCAGCAGCGTAGGTTCCCGGAACACTGAAGCTTTCTTT.

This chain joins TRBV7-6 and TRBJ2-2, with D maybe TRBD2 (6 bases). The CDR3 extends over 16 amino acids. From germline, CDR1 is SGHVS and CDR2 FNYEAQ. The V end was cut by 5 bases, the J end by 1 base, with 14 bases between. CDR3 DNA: TGTGCCAGCAGCCGTCTGCGGGGCGGGAACACCGGGGAGCTGTTTTTT. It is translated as CASSRLRGGNTGELFF.

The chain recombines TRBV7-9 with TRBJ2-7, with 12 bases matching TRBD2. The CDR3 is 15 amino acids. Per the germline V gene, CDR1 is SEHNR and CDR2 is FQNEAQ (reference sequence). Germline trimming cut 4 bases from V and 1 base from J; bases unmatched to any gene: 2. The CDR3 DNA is TGTGCCAGCAGCTCGACTAGCGGGAGTTCCTACGAGCAGTACTTC. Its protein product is CASSSTSGSSYEQYF.

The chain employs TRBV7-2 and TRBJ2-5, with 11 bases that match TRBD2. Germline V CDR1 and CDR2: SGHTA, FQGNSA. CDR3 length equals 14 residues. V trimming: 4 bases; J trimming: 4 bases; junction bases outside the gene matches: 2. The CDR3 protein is CASSSGTSGETQYF. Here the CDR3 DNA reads TGTGCCAGCAGCTCAGGGACTAGCGGAGAGACCCAGTACTTC.

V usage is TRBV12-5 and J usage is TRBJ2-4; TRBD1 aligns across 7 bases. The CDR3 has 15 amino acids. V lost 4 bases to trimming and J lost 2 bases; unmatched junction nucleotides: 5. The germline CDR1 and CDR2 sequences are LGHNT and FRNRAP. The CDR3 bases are TGTGCTAGTGGTTCATCGACAGGGTCCAAAAACATTCAGTACTTC. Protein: CASGSSTGSKNIQYF.

The CDR3 DNA follows: TGTGCCATCAGTGAGCCAACAGGGGCTTTACCTGGAAACACCATATATTTT. It translates to CAISEPTGALPGNTIYF. The gene calls are TRBV10-3 and TRBJ1-3; 7 bases map to TRBD1. The CDR3 has 17 amino acids. The J segment lost 2 bases and the V segment lost 2 bases, leaving 9 bases of the junction unmatched. Germline lookup yields CDR1 ENHRY and CDR2 SYGVKD.